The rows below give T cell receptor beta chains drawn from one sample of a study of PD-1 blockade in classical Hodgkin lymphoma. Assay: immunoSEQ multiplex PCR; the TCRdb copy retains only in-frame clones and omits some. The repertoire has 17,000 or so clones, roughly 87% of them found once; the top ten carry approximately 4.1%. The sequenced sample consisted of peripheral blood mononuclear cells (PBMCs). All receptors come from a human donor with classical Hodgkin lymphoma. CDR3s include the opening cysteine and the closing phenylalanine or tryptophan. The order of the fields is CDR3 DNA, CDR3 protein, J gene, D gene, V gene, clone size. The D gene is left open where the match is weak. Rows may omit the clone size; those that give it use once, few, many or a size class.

TGTGCCAGTAGCCACTACTATAGCGGGAGGTTCCACGAGCAGTACTTC	CASSHYYSGRFHEQYF	TRBJ2-7	TRBD2	TRBV19	.
TGTGCCAGCAGCTTAGGGGACAGGGAGAATGAAAAACTGTTTTTT	CASSLGDRENEKLFF	TRBJ1-4	TRBD1	TRBV7-9	.
TGTGCCAGCAGCCCCCGACAGGGATTCAATCAGCCCCAGCATTTT	CASSPRQGFNQPQHF	TRBJ1-5	TRBD1	TRBV7-2	.
TGTGCCAGTAGTATTTTCGGCGCTGGAAAGTTCAATGAGCAGTTCTTC	CASSIFGAGKFNEQFF	TRBJ2-1	.	TRBV19	.
TGTGCCAGTAGTATGGGCGGGGGTTCATCCGGGGCCAACGTCCTGACTTTC	CASSMGGGSSGANVLTF	TRBJ2-6	TRBD2	TRBV19	once
TGTGCCAGCACCCTCGGTGGGACAGGGTACAATGAGCAGTTCTTC	CASTLGGTGYNEQFF	TRBJ2-1	TRBD1	TRBV28	.
TGTGCCAGCAGCTCGACAGGGTTAAATAACTATGGCTACACCTTC	CASSSTGLNNYGYTF	TRBJ1-2	TRBD1	TRBV7-2	.
TGTGCCAGCAGTTCCCAACTCATAACAGATACGCAGTATTTT	CASSSQLITDTQYF	TRBJ2-3	.	TRBV27	.
TGTGCCAGCAAAACTAGCGGCTCCTACGAGCAGTACTTC	CASKTSGSYEQYF	TRBJ2-7	TRBD2	TRBV28	once
TGTGCCAGCAGCGGGGACAGAAACACTGAAGCTTTCTTT	CASSGDRNTEAFF	TRBJ1-1	TRBD1	TRBV7-2	once
TGTGCCAGCAGTTATCGGTTCTCTAGCAATCAGCCCCAGCATTTT	CASSYRFSSNQPQHF	TRBJ1-5	.	TRBV27	.
TGCAGCGTTGTGGTCGGCGGGAGGTGGTACGAGCAGTACTTC	CSVVVGGRWYEQYF	TRBJ2-7	TRBD2	TRBV29-1	.
TGTGCCAGCAGTTTATGGGGTCAGGGCCGGCAAGATACGCAGTATTTT	CASSLWGQGRQDTQYF	TRBJ2-3	.	TRBV28	.
TGTGCCAGCAGTACAGGGGGACCGAATGAAAAACTGTTTTTT	CASSTGGPNEKLFF	TRBJ1-4	TRBD1	TRBV28	.
TGTGCCAGCTCACCTGACACGGTCCAGAACACTGAAGCTTTCTTT	CASSPDTVQNTEAFF	TRBJ1-1	.	TRBV18	.
TGTGCCAGCAGCCCCGGGACTGGGAGGGTCAATGAGCAGTTCTTC	CASSPGTGRVNEQFF	TRBJ2-1	TRBD2	TRBV9	.
TGTGCCAGCTCATCGCGACTTAGATCCGGGTCCACAGATACGCAGTATTTT	CASSSRLRSGSTDTQYF	TRBJ2-3	.	TRBV18	.
TGTGCCAGCAGGCGCGGACTAGCGGGAGGGCAGGGTACGCAGTATTTT	CASRRGLAGGQGTQYF	TRBJ2-3	TRBD2	TRBV2	.
TGTGCCAGCAGCTTGGGCCAAGGGGGCTACACCTTC	CASSLGQGGYTF	TRBJ1-2	.	TRBV7-2	few
TGTGCCAGCAGCCCAGCGGGCAGTAGCTCTGGGGCCAACGTCCTGACTTTC	CASSPAGSSSGANVLTF	TRBJ2-6	.	TRBV5-6	.
TGTGCCAGCTCACCACCGGGCAGCAACTATGGCTACACCTTC	CASSPPGSNYGYTF	TRBJ1-2	.	TRBV18	.
TGTGCCAGCAGCGTAGATGGCGGCCGCTCCTACAATGAGCAGTTCTTC	CASSVDGGRSYNEQFF	TRBJ2-1	.	TRBV9	.
TGTGCCAGCAGTCTGGACAGGGACACAGATACGCAGTATTTT	CASSLDRDTDTQYF	TRBJ2-3	TRBD1	TRBV28	.
TGTGCCAGTAGTATAGCCACCGACAGGGACACTGAAGCTTTCTTT	CASSIATDRDTEAFF	TRBJ1-1	TRBD1	TRBV19	.
TGTGCCAGCAGTGAATTTAATGCCGCCGGGGGGGAAGGATGGGAGCAGTACTTC	CASSEFNAAGGEGWEQYF	TRBJ2-7	TRBD2	TRBV2	.
TGTGCCAGTAGTCCCTCGGGGAGGACTCAAGAGACCCAGTACTTC	CASSPSGRTQETQYF	TRBJ2-5	.	TRBV19	.
TGTGCCAGCAGCTTAGGGATCGGAGGAACCTACGAGCAGTACTTC	CASSLGIGGTYEQYF	TRBJ2-7	.	TRBV7-2	few
TGCGCCAGCAGCCTTCGTTTGGCGGGCGGACAACAACTTAACTATGGCTACACCTTC	CASSLRLAGGQQLNYGYTF	TRBJ1-2	.	TRBV4-3	.
TGTGCCAGCAGAGACGACCGCGGCATTCAGTACTTC	CASRDDRGIQYF	TRBJ2-4	.	TRBV2	.
TGTGCCAGCAGTGTAGGGTTGAACACTGAAGCTTTCTTT	CASSVGLNTEAFF	TRBJ1-1	.	TRBV2	.
TGTGCCAGCAGCTTAGCCTTACAGACAGATACGCAGTATTTT	CASSLALQTDTQYF	TRBJ2-3	.	TRBV7-2	.
TGTGCCAGCGGACTAGCCTCCACAGAGACCCAGTACTTC	CASGLASTETQYF	TRBJ2-5	TRBD2	TRBV28	.
TGCGCCAGCAGTGAGACCGGGTTCGATGAGCAGTTCTTC	CASSETGFDEQFF	TRBJ2-1	.	TRBV10-2	.
TGTGCCAGCAGCTTAGGGTCGGCGAACACTGAAGCTTTCTTT	CASSLGSANTEAFF	TRBJ1-1	.	TRBV11-3	.
TGCAGCGTTATGTTGGGACCGAACACTGAAGCTTTCTTT	CSVMLGPNTEAFF	TRBJ1-1	.	TRBV29-1	.
TGTGCCAGTAGTCCACTAGATACCTCCTACGAGCAGTACTTC	CASSPLDTSYEQYF	TRBJ2-7	.	TRBV19	.
TGTGCCAGTAGTACCCGGACTAGCGGGAGTCGGGATGAGCAGTTCTTC	CASSTRTSGSRDEQFF	TRBJ2-1	TRBD2	TRBV19	.
TGTGCCAGCGGGGACAGGGGGGTCAATCAGCCCCAGCATTTT	CASGDRGVNQPQHF	TRBJ1-5	TRBD1	TRBV28	.
TGTGCCAGTACCAGGACAGGGGGATACGAGCAGTACTTC	CASTRTGGYEQYF	TRBJ2-7	TRBD1	TRBV19	.